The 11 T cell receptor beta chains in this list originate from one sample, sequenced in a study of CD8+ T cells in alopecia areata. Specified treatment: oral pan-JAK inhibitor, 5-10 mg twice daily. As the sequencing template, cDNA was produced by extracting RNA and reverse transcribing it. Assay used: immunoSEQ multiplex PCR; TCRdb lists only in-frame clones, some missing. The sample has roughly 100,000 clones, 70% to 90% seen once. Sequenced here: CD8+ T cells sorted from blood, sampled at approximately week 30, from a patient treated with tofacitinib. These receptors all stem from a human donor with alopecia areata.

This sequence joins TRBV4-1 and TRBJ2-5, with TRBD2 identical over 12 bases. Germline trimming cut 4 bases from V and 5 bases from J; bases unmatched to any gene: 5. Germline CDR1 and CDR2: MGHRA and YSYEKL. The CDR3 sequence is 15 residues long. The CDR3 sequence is CASSPRLAGEETQYF. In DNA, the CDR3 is TGCGCCAGCAGCCCGAGACTAGCGGGGGAGGAGACCCAGTACTTC.

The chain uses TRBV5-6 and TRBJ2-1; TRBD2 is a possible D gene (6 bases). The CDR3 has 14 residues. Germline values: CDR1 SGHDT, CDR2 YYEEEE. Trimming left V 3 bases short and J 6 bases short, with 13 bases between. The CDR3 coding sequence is TGTGCCAGCAGCTCCGCGGGGTCGCCCAATGAGCAGTTCTTC. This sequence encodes CASSSAGSPNEQFF.

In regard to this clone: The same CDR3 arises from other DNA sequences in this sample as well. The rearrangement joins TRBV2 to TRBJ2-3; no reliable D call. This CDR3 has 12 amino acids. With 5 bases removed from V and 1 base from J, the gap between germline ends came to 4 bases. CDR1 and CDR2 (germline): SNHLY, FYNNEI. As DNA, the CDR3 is TGTGCCAGCAGTAGCGGCACAGATACGCAGTATTTT. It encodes CASSSGTDTQYF.

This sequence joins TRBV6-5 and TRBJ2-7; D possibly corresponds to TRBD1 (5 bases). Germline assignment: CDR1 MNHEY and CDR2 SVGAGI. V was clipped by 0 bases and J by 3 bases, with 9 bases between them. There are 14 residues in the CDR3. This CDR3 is CASSYSGQHYEQYF. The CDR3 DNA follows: TGTGCCAGCAGTTACTCCGGACAACACTACGAGCAGTACTTC.

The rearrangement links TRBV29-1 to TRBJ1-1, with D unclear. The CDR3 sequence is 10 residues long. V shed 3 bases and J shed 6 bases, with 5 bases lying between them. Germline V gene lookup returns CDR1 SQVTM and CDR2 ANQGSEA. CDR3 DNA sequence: TGCAGCGTTGAGGGCGCTGAAGCTTTCTTT. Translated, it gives CSVEGAEAFF.

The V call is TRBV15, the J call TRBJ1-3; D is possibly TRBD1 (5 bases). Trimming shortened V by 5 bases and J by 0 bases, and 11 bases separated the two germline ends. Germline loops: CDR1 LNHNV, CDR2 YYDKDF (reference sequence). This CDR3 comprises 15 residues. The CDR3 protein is CATSAWGNSGNTIYF. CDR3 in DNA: TGTGCCACCAGCGCGTGGGGGAACTCTGGAAACACCATATATTTT.

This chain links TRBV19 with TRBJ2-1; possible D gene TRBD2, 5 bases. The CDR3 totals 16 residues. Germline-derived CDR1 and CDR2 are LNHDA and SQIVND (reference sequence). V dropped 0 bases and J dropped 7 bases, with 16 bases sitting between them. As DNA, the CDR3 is TGTGCCAGTAGTATAGATAGTCAGAGACGGGGAAATGAGCAGTTCTTC. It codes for CASSIDSQRRGNEQFF.

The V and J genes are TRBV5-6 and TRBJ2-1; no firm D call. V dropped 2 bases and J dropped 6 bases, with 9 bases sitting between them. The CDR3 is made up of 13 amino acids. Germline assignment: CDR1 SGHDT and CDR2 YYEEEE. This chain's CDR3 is CASSFGDSNEQFF. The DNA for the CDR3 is TGTGCCAGCAGCTTTGGGGATTCCAATGAGCAGTTCTTC.

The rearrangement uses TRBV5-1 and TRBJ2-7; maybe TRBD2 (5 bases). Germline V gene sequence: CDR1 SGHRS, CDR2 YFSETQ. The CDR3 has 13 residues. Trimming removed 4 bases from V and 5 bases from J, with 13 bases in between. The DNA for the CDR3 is TGCGCCAGCAGCGGAGAGGGTTCCCACGAGCAGTACTTC. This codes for CASSGEGSHEQYF.

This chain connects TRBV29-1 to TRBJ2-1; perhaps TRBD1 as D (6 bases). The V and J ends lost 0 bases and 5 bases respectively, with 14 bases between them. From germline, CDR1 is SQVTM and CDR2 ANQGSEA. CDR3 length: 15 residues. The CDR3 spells CSVEDLRTANNEQFF. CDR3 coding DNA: TGCAGCGTTGAAGACCTCCGGACAGCAAACAATGAGCAGTTCTTC.

The CDR3 loop reads CASSETRGSYNEQFF. The CDR3 nucleotides read TGTGCCAGCAGTGAAACTCGGGGGTCCTACAATGAGCAGTTCTTC. The gene calls are TRBV6-1 and TRBJ2-1, with a tentative D call TRBD2 (6 bases). V lost 2 bases and J 1 base, leaving 9 bases between the germline ends. This CDR3 spans 15 amino acids. The V gene's germline CDR1 is MNHNS and CDR2 SASEGT.